This is a list of T cell receptor beta chains from one sample in a study of blood T cell repertoires in COVID-19. Clones were sequenced by immunoSEQ multiplex PCR, and TCRdb holds only the in-frame ones, with some missing. The repertoire holds around 380,000 clones, around 87% seen once, with 1% to 1.5% in the top ten. Sequenced sample: PBMCs or T cells enriched from blood (not recorded which). The receptors come from a man younger than 40 who had recovered from COVID-19. Each CDR3 is given without its conserved first and last residue. Each record gives: V gene, CDR3 protein.

TRBV27	ASRTGGDALTDTQY
TRBV30	AWSQRSYEQY
TRBV19	ASTRKGTGLNEQF
TRBV27	ASSLSQGARDGYT
TRBV28	ASSLTTWDGGSYGYT
TRBV6-5	ASSYQDSLRGYGYT
TRBV18	ASLGKGEIEAF
TRBV18	ASSGQANYGYT
TRBV25-1	ASSELGLGYT
TRBV9	ASSVASNSNSPLH
TRBV9	ASSAGGPGTGELF
TRBV19	ASSTGTFSGELF
TRBV28	ASYTGTQNTIY
TRBV30	AWNSPGTGFTDTQY
TRBV5-1	ASSPGQGGQPQH
TRBV6-2/TRBV6-3	ASSKIGGGQEGELF
TRBV5-1	ASSLGTAVGSPLH
TRBV12-5	ASGLVEGTGYHQPQH
TRBV7-9	ASSLFPDQPQH
TRBV4-2	ASSQSQAYEQY
TRBV10-2	ASSVGSNQPQH
TRBV13	ASSWRPYEQY
TRBV6-2/TRBV6-3	ASSYPRGTLNYGYT
TRBV30	AWSVNRDGYT
TRBV5-4	ASSLAGGSEAF
TRBV7-2	ASSLAQGLGTEAF
TRBV11-2	ASSLGGYGGDEQF
TRBV11-3	ASSLEAGGSYEQY
TRBV2	ASRKRETEAF
TRBV7-2	ASSLRSGEGGYT
TRBV5-1	ASSLEPGGGETQY
TRBV6-1	ASSEWDRGRTNEKLF
TRBV12-5	ASGKMTGNSGNTIY
TRBV18	ASSPRTGGDQPQH
TRBV7-9	ASSLGQGDGYT
TRBV10-2	ATKAVEETQY
TRBV27	ASTPFNREGKAF
TRBV7-2	ASTLRTGDSGELF
TRBV6-5	ASSFSGGTGSPLH
TRBV2	ASSAFWGPSAGELF
TRBV25-1	ASSVNRGEQF
TRBV6-5	ASSYSRSIKEQY
TRBV6-1	ASSEFILGGGGYT
TRBV29-1	STKVGYGYT
TRBV6-1	ASSDQGGQETQY
TRBV4-2	ASSRPGLAGNTQY
TRBV5-1	ASSLTRTGGYEQY
TRBV13	ASSQGGAQPQH
TRBV7-9	AVGTGGGGGYT
TRBV4-1	ASSQLLTGQGLNQPQH
TRBV6-2/TRBV6-3	ASSQIIENTEAF
TRBV6-5	AIQAVEKLF
TRBV10-3	AISPTGLYNEQF
TRBV5-8	ASSKDRFYYGYT
TRBV19	ARLPGQDYEQY
TRBV30	AWSADRGVLNQF
TRBV7-2	ASSLGGVGNQPQH
TRBV12-3/TRBV12-4	ASSLRRTDTQY
TRBV7-6	ASRGQGILNTGELF
TRBV4-1	ASSPGPRGVQETQY